The clone carrying this T cell receptor (beta chain) appeared once. Exposure to brentuximab vedotin varied, and each patient had relapsed following autologous stem cell transplantation. Each best response was a complete response, a partial response or progressive disease. V was cut by 5 bases and J by 6 bases, with 20 bases left in between. Germline V gene data show CDR1 as SNHLY and CDR2 as FYNNEI. The CDR3 consists of 16 residues. This sample stems from a study of PD-1 blockade in classical Hodgkin lymphoma. Study background: It was nivolumab at 3 mg/kg, given intravenously every 2 weeks, that patients received.

Generated by immunoSEQ multiplex PCR, the TCRdb table keeps only in-frame clones and is missing some. The table shows about 30,000 clones, with 71% occurring only once. This clonotype originated in a human donor with classical Hodgkin lymphoma. This chain connects TRBV2 to TRBJ2-1; D possibly corresponds to TRBD1 (5 bases). The sequencing here drew on peripheral blood mononuclear cells (PBMCs), taken before the second cycle of nivolumab. Written as DNA, the CDR3 is TGTGCCAGCAGTAACCAACAGGCCATCGTTTCCAATGAGCAGTTCTTC. This gives the protein CASSNQQAIVSNEQFF.